One sample yielded the 11 T cell receptor beta chains listed below, sequenced in a study of blood T cell repertoires in COVID-19. Method: immunoSEQ multiplex PCR; TCRdb's copy keeps in-frame clones and lacks some. The table lists under 250,000 clones, 82% of them singletons. Material for sequencing was peripheral blood. The receptor source for this set is a woman aged 70-85 years with acute or convalescent COVID-19.

Here the CDR3 DNA reads TGCGCCAGCAGCCACGTTTCAGGGAGGGTATCCGGGGAGCTGTTTTTT. Its translation: CASSHVSGRVSGELFF. The chain uses TRBV4-1 and TRBJ2-2; 7 positions match TRBD2. The germline CDR1 and CDR2 sequences are MGHRA and YSYEKL. J lost 6 bases, V lost 3 bases, and 10 bases had no gene match. This CDR3 is 16 amino acids long.

The genes are TRBV27 and TRBJ2-3; TRBD1 matches 9 bases. Trimming cost V 7 bases and J 0 bases; bases outside gene matches: 5. Per the germline V gene, CDR1 is MNHEY and CDR2 is SMNVEV (reference sequence). This CDR3 is built from 15 residues. For the CDR3, the DNA is TGTGCCAGCACCCACACAGGGGGCAGCACAGATACGCAGTATTTT. Translating gives CASTHTGGSTDTQYF.

The chain carries TRBV4-3 and TRBJ2-7; 8 positions agree with TRBD2. Germline CDR1 reads LGHNA; CDR2 reads YSLEER. The CDR3 is made up of 17 amino acids. V lost 0 bases and J lost 0; bases outside the gene matches: 7. CDR3: CASSQEFRRGVSYEQYF. DNA of the CDR3: TGCGCCAGCAGCCAAGAATTCAGGCGGGGGGTCTCCTACGAGCAGTACTTC.

In DNA form, the CDR3 reads TGTGCCAGCAGCTTAGCGCCAGGGAACACTGAAGCTTTCTTT. Translation: CASSLAPGNTEAFF. This chain joins TRBV7-9 and TRBJ1-1; D not resolved. Deletions cut 0 bases from V and 1 base from J, with 6 bases between. Germline CDR1 and CDR2: SEHNR and FQNEAQ (reference sequence). This CDR3 comprises 14 residues.

The chain uses TRBV27 and TRBJ1-6; D may be TRBD1 (5 bases). Trimming shortened V by 6 bases and J by 6 bases, and 15 bases separated the two germline ends. CDR1 and CDR2 (germline): MNHEY, SMNVEV (reference sequence). There are 15 residues in the CDR3. The CDR3 DNA reads TGTGCCAGCAGCTTCGCGGGGGACCTTAATTCACCCCTCCACTTT. Translated, it gives CASSFAGDLNSPLHF.

This clone has a count of ten or more. The genes are TRBV12-3 or TRBV12-4 and TRBJ1-3; D unresolved. The V end was cut by 4 bases, the J end by 10 bases, with 11 bases between. This CDR3 has 12 amino acids. In DNA form, the CDR3 reads TGTGCCAGCAGTTCCTCCCCTTCGACCATATATTTT. This sequence encodes CASSSSPSTIYF.

The J gene is TRBJ1-5, the V gene TRBV10-2; D remains ambiguous. CDR3 length: 16 residues. Looked up from germline, CDR1 is WSHSY and CDR2 is SAAADI. The V end lost 3 bases, the J end lost 7 bases, and 19 bases lay between the germline ends. The CDR3 DNA reads TGCGCCAGCAGTGAAAATGAGGGAGGAGCACGGCAGCCCCAGCATTTT. This gives the protein CASSENEGGARQPQHF.

This chain joins TRBV19 and TRBJ1-2; TRBD1 agrees at 12 bases. J gave up 8 bases and V 6 bases, and 13 bases lay outside the gene matches. The CDR3 sequence is 16 residues long. CDR1 and CDR2 (germline): LNHDA, SQIVND (reference sequence). CDR3 protein: CASRTPGQGAVGGYTF. The CDR3 nucleotides are TGTGCCAGTAGAACTCCGGGACAGGGGGCGGTAGGAGGCTACACCTTC.

This chain connects TRBV5-6 to TRBJ1-6, with 10 bases aligning to TRBD1. This CDR3 region has 17 residues. V was clipped by 4 bases and J by 5 bases; unmatched bases: 9. CDR1 and CDR2 (germline): SGHDT, YYEEEE. CDR3 nucleotides: TGTGCCAGCAGCGAGCTGGGACAGGGGATCCATAATTCACCCCTCCACTTT. Protein sequence: CASSELGQGIHNSPLHF.

This sequence joins TRBV7-9 and TRBJ2-3, with no clear D. Germline assignment: CDR1 SEHNR and CDR2 FQNEAQ (reference sequence). V lost 5 bases and J lost 4, with 7 bases in between. The CDR3 totals 12 residues. The CDR3 here is CASSRWPDTQYF. The CDR3 coding sequence is TGTGCCAGCAGCCGATGGCCAGATACGCAGTATTTT.

The V call is TRBV7-2, the J call TRBJ1-6, with 8 bases matching TRBD1. This CDR3 is built from 16 residues. Germline V gene data show CDR1 as SGHTA and CDR2 as FQGNSA. The ends lost 3 bases at V and 3 bases at J; junction bases unmatched: 4. In nucleotides, the CDR3 is TGTGCCAGCAGCTTGCAGGGGGCCTTCTATAATTCACCCCTCCACTTT. It encodes CASSLQGAFYNSPLHF.